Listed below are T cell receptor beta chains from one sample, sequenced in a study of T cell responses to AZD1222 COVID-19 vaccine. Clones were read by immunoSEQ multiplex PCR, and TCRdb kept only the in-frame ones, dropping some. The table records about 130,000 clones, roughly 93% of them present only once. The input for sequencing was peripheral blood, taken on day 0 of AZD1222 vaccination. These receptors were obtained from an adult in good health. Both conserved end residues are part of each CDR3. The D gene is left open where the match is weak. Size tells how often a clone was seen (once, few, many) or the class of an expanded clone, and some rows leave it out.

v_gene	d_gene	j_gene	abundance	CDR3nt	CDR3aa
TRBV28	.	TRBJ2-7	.	TGTGCCAGCAGTTTAACGATAATTCCAGGGGACTACGAGCAGTACTTC	CASSLTIIPGDYEQYF
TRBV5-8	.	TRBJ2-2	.	TGTGCCAGCAGCTTGGGACAGTCGACCACCGGGGAGCTGTTTTTT	CASSLGQSTTGELFF
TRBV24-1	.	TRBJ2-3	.	TGTGCCACCAGTGGGACTTCGGGTACAGATACGCAGTATTTT	CATSGTSGTDTQYF
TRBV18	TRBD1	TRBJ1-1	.	TGTGCCAGCTCACCACAATCGGGACAGAGGAACACTGAAGCTTTCTTT	CASSPQSGQRNTEAFF
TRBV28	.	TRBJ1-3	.	TGTGCCAGCAGTCCCCTCAGGGGTTCAGGAAACACCATATATTTT	CASSPLRGSGNTIYF
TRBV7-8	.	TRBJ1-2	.	TGTGCCAGCAGCTTAGTCGGAGGGGGACGGGGCTACACCTTC	CASSLVGGGRGYTF
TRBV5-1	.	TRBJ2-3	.	TGCGCCAGCAGCTTAACGGGGGCTAGCACAGATACGCAGTATTTT	CASSLTGASTDTQYF
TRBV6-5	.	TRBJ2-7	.	TGTGCCAGCAGTACAGGTGGCGAGCAGTACTTC	CASSTGGEQYF
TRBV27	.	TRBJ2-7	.	TGTGCCAGCAGTTCCCTACAGGGCCCCCCGAACTTC	CASSSLQGPPNF
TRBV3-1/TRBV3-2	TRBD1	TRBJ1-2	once	TGTGCCAGCAGCCGAAAGACCCCGGACAGGAACTATGGCTACACCTTC	CASSRKTPDRNYGYTF
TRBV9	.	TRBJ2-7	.	TGTGCCAGCGGAGGACGGGGAACCTACGAGCAGTACTTC	CASGGRGTYEQYF
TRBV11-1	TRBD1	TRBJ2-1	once	TGTGCCAGCAGCTCCCGTGGGGACAGTTACAATGAGCAGTTCTTC	CASSSRGDSYNEQFF
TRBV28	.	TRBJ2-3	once	TGTGCCAGCAGTTTAGGTGGCGGTCAACGCACAGATACGCAGTATTTT	CASSLGGGQRTDTQYF
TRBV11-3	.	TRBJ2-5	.	TGTGCCAGCAGCTTAGATCGGGACAAAGAGACCCAGTACTTC	CASSLDRDKETQYF
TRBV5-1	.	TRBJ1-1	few	TGCGCCAGCAGGTCAGGGAACACTGAAGCTTTCTTT	CASRSGNTEAFF
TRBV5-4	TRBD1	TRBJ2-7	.	TGTGCCAGCAGCCCCCCGGACAGGTTGAACCAGTACTTC	CASSPPDRLNQYF
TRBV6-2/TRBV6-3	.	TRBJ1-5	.	TGTGCCAGCAGTTACTTGCTCGGACAGCTTCAGCCCCAGCATTTT	CASSYLLGQLQPQHF
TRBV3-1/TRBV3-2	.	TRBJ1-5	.	TGTGCCAGCAGCCAAGCTTTATGGGGTTATAGCAATCAGCCCCAGCATTTT	CASSQALWGYSNQPQHF
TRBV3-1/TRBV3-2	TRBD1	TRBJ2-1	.	TGTGCCAGCAGCTCAGAAATTCCGGGACAGGGGTTAAAGTTCTTC	CASSSEIPGQGLKFF
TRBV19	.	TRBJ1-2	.	TGTGCCAGTAGTATGGTCCAGCTCTATGGCTACACCTTC	CASSMVQLYGYTF
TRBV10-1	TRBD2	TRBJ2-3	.	TGCGCCAGCAGTGAGTCGCTAGCGGGTTACGCCACAGATACGCAGTATTTT	CASSESLAGYATDTQYF
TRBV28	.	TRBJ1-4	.	TGTGCCAGCAGTTTGAATTCGCGGGGGGATGAAAAACTGTTTTTT	CASSLNSRGDEKLFF
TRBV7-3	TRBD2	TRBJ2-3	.	TGTGCCAGCAGCTTAAGGGCTAGCGGGAGCTCAGATACGCAGTATTTT	CASSLRASGSSDTQYF
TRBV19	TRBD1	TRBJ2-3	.	TGTGCCAGTAGTATCCACAGGGGGGCCGCAGATACGCAGTATTTT	CASSIHRGAADTQYF
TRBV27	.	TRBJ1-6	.	TGTGCCAGCAGTTTACCCCCCCCGGGGGGTTCACCCCTCCACTTT	CASSLPPPGGSPLHF
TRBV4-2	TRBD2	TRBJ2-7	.	TGTGCCAGCAGCCAAGCCGGGACTAGCGGGAGGTATAGCTCCTACGAGCAGTACTTC	CASSQAGTSGRYSSYEQYF
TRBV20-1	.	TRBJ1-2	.	TGCAGTGCTACAAAGAGTGGCTACACCTTC	CSATKSGYTF
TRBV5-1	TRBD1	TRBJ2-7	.	TGCGCCAGCAGCTTCCAGGTCTCCGGGACAGGGTCCCACGAGCAGTACTTC	CASSFQVSGTGSHEQYF
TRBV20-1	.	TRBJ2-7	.	TGCAGTGCTAGTGGCCAGGGCTACGAGCAGTACTTC	CSASGQGYEQYF
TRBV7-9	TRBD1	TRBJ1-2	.	TGTGCCAGCAGACTAGGACAGGGGGACTATGGCTACACCTTC	CASRLGQGDYGYTF
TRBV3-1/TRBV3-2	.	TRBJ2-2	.	TGTGCCAGCAGCCAAATTCGTACGGGGGAGCTGTTTTTT	CASSQIRTGELFF
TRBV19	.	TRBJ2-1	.	TGTGCCAGTAGTAGAGACACCAATGAGCAGTTCTTC	CASSRDTNEQFF
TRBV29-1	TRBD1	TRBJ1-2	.	TGCAGCGTTGGGAACCGGGACAGATTCCATGGCTACACCTTC	CSVGNRDRFHGYTF
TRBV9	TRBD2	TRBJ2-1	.	TGTGCCAGCAGCGTGGGACTAGCGGAGAGCAATGAGCAGTTCTTC	CASSVGLAESNEQFF
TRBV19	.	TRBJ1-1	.	TGTGCCAGTAGCGACATTACGGTAGGGGGGAGAAGGACTGAAGCTTTCTTT	CASSDITVGGRRTEAFF
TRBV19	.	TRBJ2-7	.	TGTGCCAGTAGTATAGGAGTGCAGTCGGGTGAGCAGTACTTC	CASSIGVQSGEQYF
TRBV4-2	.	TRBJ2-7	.	TGTGCCAGCAGCTCTAAACTAACAGGGAACGAGCAGTACTTC	CASSSKLTGNEQYF